The source of this T cell receptor beta chain is a study of cytomegalovirus exposure and HLA in healthy donors. The CDR3 is made up of 15 amino acids. Germline V CDR1 and CDR2: SGDLS, YYNGEE. V was cut by 4 bases and J by 7 bases, with 20 bases left in between. PCR was performed using 60 Vbeta and 13 Jbeta primers. Assay used: immunoSEQ multiplex PCR; TCRdb lists only in-frame clones, some missing. The sample lists around 200,000 clones; 79% were seen once. The clonotype originates from a woman in her forties or fifties in good health and CMV-seronegative. J is TRBJ2-5 and V is TRBV9; D is unclear. Source material: PBMCs. CDR3 region: CASSSDSGTPRTQYF. In nucleotides, the CDR3 is TGTGCCAGCAGCTCAGACTCCGGAACTCCGAGGACCCAGTACTTC. The variable domain in full, completed from reference TRBV9 and TRBJ2-5, reads DSGVTQTPKHLITATGQRVTLRCSPRSGDLSVYWYQQSLDQGLQFLIQYYNGEERAKGNILERFSAQQFPDLHSELNLSSLELGDSALYFCASSSDSGTPRTQYFGPGTRLLVL.